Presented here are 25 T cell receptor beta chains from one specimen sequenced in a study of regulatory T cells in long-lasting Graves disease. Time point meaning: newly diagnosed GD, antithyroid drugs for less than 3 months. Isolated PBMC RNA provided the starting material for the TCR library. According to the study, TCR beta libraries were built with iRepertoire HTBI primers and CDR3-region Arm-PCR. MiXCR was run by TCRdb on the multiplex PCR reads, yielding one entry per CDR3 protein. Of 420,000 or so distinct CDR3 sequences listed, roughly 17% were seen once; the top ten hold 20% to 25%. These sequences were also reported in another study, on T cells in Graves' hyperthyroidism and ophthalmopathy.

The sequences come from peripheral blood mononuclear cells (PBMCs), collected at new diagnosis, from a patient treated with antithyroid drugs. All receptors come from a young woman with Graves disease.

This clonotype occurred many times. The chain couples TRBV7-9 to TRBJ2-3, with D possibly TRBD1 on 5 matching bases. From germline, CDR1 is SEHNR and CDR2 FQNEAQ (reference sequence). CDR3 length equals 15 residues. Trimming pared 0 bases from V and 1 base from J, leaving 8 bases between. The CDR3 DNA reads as TGTGCCAGCAGCTTAGCTGCCAGGGGCACAGATACGCAGTATTTT. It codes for CASSLAARGTDTQYF.

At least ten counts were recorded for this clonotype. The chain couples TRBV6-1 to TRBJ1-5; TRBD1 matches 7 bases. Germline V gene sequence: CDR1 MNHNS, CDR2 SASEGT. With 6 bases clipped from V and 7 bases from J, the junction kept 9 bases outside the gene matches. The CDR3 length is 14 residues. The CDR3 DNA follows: TGTGCCAGCAGGACGGGACAGAGGTGGCAGCCCCAGCATTTT. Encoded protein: CASRTGQRWQPQHF.

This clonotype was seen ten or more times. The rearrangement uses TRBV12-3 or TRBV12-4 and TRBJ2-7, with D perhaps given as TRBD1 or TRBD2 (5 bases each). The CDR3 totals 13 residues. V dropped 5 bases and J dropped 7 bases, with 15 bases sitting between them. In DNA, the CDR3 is TGTGCCAGCAGTGTTGAGGGGTCGGGGGAGCAGTACTTC. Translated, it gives CASSVEGSGEQYF.

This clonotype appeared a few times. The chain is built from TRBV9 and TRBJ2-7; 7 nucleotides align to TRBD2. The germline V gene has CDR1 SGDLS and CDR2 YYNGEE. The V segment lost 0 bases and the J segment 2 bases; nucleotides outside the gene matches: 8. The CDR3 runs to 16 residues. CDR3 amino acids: CASSVGLGGIPYEQYF. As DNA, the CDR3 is TGTGCCAGCAGCGTAGGATTGGGGGGGATTCCCTACGAGCAGTACTTC.

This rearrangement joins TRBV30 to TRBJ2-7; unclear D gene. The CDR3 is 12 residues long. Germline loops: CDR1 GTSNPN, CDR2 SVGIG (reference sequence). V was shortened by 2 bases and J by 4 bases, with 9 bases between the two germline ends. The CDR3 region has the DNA TGTGCCTGGAGTCACAGCCGTTACGAGCAGTACTTC. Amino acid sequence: CAWSHSRYEQYF.

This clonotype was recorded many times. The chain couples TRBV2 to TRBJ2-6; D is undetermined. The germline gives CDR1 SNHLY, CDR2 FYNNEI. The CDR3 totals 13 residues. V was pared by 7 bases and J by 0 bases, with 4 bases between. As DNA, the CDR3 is TGTGCCAGCACCTTCTCTGGGGCCAACGTCCTGACTTTC. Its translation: CASTFSGANVLTF.

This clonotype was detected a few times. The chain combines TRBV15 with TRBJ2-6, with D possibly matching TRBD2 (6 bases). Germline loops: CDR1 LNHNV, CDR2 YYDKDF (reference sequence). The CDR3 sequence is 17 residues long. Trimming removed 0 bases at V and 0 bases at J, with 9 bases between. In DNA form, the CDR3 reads TGTGCCACCAGCAGAGATGGCGGGGCCTCTGGGGCCAACGTCCTGACTTTC. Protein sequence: CATSRDGGASGANVLTF.

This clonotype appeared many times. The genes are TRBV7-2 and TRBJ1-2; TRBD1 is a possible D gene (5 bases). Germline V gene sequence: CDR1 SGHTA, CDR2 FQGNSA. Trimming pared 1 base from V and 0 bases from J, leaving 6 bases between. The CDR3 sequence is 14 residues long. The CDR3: CASSLGTSNYGYTF. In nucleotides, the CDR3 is TGTGCCAGCAGCTTAGGGACATCTAACTATGGCTACACCTTC.

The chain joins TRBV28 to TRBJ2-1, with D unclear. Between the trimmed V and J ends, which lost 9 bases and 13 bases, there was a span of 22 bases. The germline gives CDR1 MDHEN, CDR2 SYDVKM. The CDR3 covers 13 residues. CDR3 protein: CASSMTIQETQFF. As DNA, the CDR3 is TGTGCCAGTTCGATGACAATTCAAGAGACCCAGTTCTTC. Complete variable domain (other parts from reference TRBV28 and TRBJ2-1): DVKVTQSSRYLVKRTGEKVFLECVQDMDHENMFWYRQDPGLGLRLIYFSYDVKMKEKGDIPEGYSVSREKKERFSLILESASTNQTSMYLCASSMTIQETQFFGPGTRLTVL.

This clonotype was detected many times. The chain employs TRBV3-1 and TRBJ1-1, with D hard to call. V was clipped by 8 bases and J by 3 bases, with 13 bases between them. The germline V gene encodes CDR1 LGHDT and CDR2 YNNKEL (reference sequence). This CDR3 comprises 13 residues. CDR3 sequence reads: CASSLNGDTEAFF. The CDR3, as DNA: TGTGCCAGCTCTCTCAATGGGGACACTGAAGCTTTCTTT.

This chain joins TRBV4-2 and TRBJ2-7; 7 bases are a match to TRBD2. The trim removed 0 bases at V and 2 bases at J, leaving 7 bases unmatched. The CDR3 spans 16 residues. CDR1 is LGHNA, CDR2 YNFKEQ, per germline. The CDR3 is CASSQDHREATYEQYF. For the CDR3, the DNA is TGTGCCAGCAGCCAAGATCATCGGGAGGCCACCTACGAGCAGTACTTC.

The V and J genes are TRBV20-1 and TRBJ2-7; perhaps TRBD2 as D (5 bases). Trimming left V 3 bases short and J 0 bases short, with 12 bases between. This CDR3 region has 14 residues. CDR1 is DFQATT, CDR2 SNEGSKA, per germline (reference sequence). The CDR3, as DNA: TGCAGTGCTAGCCGGGGTACTTTCTCCTACGAGCAGTACTTC. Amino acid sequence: CSASRGTFSYEQYF.

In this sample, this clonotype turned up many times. This CDR3 is CSARDNDRKQFF. CDR3 coding DNA: TGCAGTGCTAGAGATAATGACAGGAAGCAGTTCTTC. The V gene is TRBV20-1, the J gene TRBJ2-1; tentatively, D is TRBD1 (6 bases). The CDR3 loop spans 12 amino acids. CDR1 and CDR2 from the germline V gene are DFQATT and SNEGSKA (reference sequence). V was clipped by 0 bases and J by 11 bases, with 11 bases between them.

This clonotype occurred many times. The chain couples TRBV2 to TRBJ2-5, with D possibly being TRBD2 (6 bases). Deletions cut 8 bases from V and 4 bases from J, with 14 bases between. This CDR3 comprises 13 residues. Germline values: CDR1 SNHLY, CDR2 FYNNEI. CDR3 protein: CASQEGQVETQYF. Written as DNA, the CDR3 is TGTGCCAGCCAGGAGGGTCAGGTAGAGACCCAGTACTTC.

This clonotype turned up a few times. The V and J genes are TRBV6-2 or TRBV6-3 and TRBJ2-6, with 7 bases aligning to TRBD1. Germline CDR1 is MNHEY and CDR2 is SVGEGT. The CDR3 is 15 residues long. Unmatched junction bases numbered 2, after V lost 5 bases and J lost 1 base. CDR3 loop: CASSDRVSGANVLTF. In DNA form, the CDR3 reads TGTGCCAGCAGTGACAGGGTTTCTGGGGCCAACGTCCTGACTTTC.

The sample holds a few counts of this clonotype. The CDR3 here is CASSWTFQETQYF. As DNA, the CDR3 is TGTGCCAGCAGCTGGACTTTCCAAGAGACCCAGTACTTC. V usage is TRBV5-6 and J usage is TRBJ2-5; D is possibly TRBD2 (5 bases). This CDR3 is 13 amino acids long. Germline V CDR1 and CDR2: SGHDT, YYEEEE. The V and J ends lost 3 bases and 1 base respectively, with 7 bases between them.

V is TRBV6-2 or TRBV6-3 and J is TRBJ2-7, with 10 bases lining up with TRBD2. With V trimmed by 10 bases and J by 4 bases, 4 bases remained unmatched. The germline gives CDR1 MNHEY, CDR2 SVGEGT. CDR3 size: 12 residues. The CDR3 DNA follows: TGTGCCAACTTTAGCGGGAGGTACGAGCAGTACTTC. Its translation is CANFSGRYEQYF.

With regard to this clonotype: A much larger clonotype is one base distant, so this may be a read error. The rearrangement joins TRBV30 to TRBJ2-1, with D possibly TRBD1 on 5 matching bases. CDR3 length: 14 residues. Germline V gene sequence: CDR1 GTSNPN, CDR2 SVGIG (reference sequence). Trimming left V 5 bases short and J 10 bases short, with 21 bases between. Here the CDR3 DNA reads TGTGCCTGGCAAAACCCCGACAGAAGCTACGAGCAGTTCTTC. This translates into CAWQNPDRSYEQFF.

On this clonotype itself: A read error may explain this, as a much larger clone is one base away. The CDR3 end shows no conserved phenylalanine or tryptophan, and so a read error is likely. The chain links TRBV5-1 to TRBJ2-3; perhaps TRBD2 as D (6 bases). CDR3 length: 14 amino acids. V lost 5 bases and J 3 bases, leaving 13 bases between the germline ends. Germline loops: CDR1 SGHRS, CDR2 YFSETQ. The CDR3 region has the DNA TGCGCCAGCAGTTCCGGGACTGTGACAGATACGCAGTATTCT. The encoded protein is CASSSGTVTDTQYS.

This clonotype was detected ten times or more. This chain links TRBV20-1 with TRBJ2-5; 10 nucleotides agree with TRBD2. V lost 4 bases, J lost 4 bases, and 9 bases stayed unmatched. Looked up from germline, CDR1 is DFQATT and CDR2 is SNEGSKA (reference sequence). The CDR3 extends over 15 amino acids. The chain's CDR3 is CSANLAGEGGETQYF. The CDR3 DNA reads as TGCAGTGCTAATCTAGCGGGAGAAGGAGGAGAGACCCAGTACTTC.

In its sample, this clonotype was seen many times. The CDR3 is CASSLQRDRGHLVTDTQYF. Here the CDR3 DNA reads TGTGCCAGCAGTTTACAGCGGGACAGGGGGCATTTGGTCACAGATACGCAGTATTTT. The chain has TRBV28 and TRBJ2-3; 12 nucleotides align to TRBD1. CDR1 is MDHEN and CDR2 is SYDVKM in the germline V gene. The J segment lost 2 bases and the V segment lost 2 bases, leaving 11 bases of the junction unmatched. This CDR3 is 19 amino acids long.

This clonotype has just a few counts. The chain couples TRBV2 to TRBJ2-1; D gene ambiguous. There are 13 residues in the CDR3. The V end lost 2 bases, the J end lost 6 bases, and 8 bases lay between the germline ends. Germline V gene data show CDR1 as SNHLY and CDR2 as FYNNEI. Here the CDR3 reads CASSELQLNEQFF. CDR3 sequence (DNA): TGTGCCAGCAGTGAATTACAGCTCAATGAGCAGTTCTTC.

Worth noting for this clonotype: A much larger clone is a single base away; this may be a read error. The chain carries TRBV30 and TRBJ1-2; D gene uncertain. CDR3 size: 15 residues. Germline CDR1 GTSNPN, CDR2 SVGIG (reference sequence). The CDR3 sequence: CAWSRGLGEGGGYAF. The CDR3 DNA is TGTGCCTGGAGTAGAGGGCTCGGGGAGGGAGGTGGCTACGCCTTC. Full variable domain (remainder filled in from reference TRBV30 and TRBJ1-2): SQTIHQWPATLVQPVGSPLSLECTVEGTSNPNLYWYRQAAGRGLQLLFYSVGIGQISSEVPQNLSASRPQDRQFILSSKKLLLSDSGFYLCAWSRGLGEGGGYAFGSGTRLTVV.

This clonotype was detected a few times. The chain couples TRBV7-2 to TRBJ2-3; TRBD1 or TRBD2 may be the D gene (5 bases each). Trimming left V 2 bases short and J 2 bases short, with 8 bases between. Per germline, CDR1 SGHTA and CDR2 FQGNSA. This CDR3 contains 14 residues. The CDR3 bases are TGTGCCAGCAGCTTACACGGGGCCACAGATACGCAGTATTTT. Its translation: CASSLHGATDTQYF.

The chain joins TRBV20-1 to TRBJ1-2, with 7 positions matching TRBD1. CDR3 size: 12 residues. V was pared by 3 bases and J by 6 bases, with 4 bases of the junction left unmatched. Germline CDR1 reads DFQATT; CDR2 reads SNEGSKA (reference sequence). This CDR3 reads CSASLGQNGYTF. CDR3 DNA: TGCAGTGCTAGCCTGGGACAGAATGGCTACACCTTC.